This T cell receptor beta chain is from a study of human T cells and chemical hapten exposure. Findings and caveats of the study: In comparison with controls, expanded TCRs gave rise to a significantly larger number of large CDR3 similarity clusters.

TCRdb re-analysed the RACE reads in MiXCR, keeping a single row per CDR3 protein. The sample consists of 40,000 or so distinct CDR3 sequences, about 10% of them appearing once. V was pared by 3 bases and J by 5 bases, with 8 bases between. The CDR3 totals 13 residues. Germline CDR1 is DFQATT and CDR2 is SNEGSKA (reference sequence). Described time point: pre-sensitization, week 0. Specified treatment: therapeutic diphenylcyclopropenone sensitization with weekly scalp DPC. Ten or more counts support this clonotype. Its target is not known. This TCR derives from a man aged 30 to 39 with alopecia areata. Some clones in this sample may be carry-over from other donors' samples. The V call is TRBV20-1, the J call TRBJ1-6, with D unclear. Material: whole blood, obtained in connection with sensitization to the hapten diphenylcyclopropenone (DPC). The DNA for the CDR3 is TGCAGTGCTAGTATCGGGGATAATTCACCCCTCCACTTT. Amino acids: CSASIGDNSPLHF.